This T cell receptor (beta chain) was observed in a study of CD8 T cells in Susac syndrome. V was pared by 0 bases and J by 0 bases, with 13 bases of the junction left unmatched. CDR1 is SGHAT, CDR2 FQNNGV, per germline. This CDR3 comprises 20 residues. CD8+ and CD4+ T cells from blood underwent TCR beta sequencing. Multiple sclerosis controls were treatment-naive patients with stable or active relapsing-remitting disease. Through negative isolation, CD4+ and CD8+ T cells were obtained, while TEMRA cells were enriched using FACS. Reverse transcription used about 0.5 to 1 ug RNA and random hexamers. TCRdb called the immunoSEQ multiplex PCR reads again in MiXCR, with one record for every CDR3 protein. The table has around 300,000 distinct CDR3 sequences, about nine tenths seen once.

The sample was CD8+ T cells from PBMCs. This chain joins TRBV11-2 and TRBJ1-5, with 8 bases identical to TRBD1. The origin of this receptor is a human donor with multiple sclerosis. The CDR3 sequence: CASSLDHSGTGLYSNQPQHF. The DNA for the CDR3 is TGTGCCAGCAGCTTAGATCATTCTGGGACAGGACTCTATAGCAATCAGCCCCAGCATTTT.